The following is a TCR beta chain sequence with its context. Authors' processing steps: Amplification of reference gene primers provided the estimated nucleated cell counts. Measured with immunoSEQ multiplex PCR; TCRdb has only the in-frame clones, and not every one. That table is the source of V, J and clone size, and D and trimming were worked out from the DNA. Among about 140,000 clones listed, approximately 80% were seen once. CDR3 length: 18 amino acids. Per the germline V gene, CDR1 is KGHSH and CDR2 is LQKENI. V shed 2 bases, J shed 2 bases, and the junction held 10 bases outside the gene matches. The sample is drawn from a study of blood T cell repertoires in COVID-19.

Sequencing was carried out using peripheral blood. The rearrangement links TRBV18 to TRBJ2-2; 8 bases agree with TRBD1. The source is a woman aged 80 or over with active or convalescent COVID-19. The CDR3 protein is CASSPGSPGQVNTGELFF. The CDR3 DNA reads as TGTGCCAGCTCACCAGGCTCTCCGGGACAGGTCAACACCGGGGAGCTGTTTTTT. Full variable domain (outside the CDR3, taken from reference TRBV18 and TRBJ2-2): NAGVMQNPRHLVRRRGQEARLRCSPMKGHSHVYWYRQLPEEGLKFMVYLQKENIIDESGMPKERFSAEFPKEGPSILRIQQVVRGDSAAYFCASSPGSPGQVNTGELFFGEGSRLTVL.